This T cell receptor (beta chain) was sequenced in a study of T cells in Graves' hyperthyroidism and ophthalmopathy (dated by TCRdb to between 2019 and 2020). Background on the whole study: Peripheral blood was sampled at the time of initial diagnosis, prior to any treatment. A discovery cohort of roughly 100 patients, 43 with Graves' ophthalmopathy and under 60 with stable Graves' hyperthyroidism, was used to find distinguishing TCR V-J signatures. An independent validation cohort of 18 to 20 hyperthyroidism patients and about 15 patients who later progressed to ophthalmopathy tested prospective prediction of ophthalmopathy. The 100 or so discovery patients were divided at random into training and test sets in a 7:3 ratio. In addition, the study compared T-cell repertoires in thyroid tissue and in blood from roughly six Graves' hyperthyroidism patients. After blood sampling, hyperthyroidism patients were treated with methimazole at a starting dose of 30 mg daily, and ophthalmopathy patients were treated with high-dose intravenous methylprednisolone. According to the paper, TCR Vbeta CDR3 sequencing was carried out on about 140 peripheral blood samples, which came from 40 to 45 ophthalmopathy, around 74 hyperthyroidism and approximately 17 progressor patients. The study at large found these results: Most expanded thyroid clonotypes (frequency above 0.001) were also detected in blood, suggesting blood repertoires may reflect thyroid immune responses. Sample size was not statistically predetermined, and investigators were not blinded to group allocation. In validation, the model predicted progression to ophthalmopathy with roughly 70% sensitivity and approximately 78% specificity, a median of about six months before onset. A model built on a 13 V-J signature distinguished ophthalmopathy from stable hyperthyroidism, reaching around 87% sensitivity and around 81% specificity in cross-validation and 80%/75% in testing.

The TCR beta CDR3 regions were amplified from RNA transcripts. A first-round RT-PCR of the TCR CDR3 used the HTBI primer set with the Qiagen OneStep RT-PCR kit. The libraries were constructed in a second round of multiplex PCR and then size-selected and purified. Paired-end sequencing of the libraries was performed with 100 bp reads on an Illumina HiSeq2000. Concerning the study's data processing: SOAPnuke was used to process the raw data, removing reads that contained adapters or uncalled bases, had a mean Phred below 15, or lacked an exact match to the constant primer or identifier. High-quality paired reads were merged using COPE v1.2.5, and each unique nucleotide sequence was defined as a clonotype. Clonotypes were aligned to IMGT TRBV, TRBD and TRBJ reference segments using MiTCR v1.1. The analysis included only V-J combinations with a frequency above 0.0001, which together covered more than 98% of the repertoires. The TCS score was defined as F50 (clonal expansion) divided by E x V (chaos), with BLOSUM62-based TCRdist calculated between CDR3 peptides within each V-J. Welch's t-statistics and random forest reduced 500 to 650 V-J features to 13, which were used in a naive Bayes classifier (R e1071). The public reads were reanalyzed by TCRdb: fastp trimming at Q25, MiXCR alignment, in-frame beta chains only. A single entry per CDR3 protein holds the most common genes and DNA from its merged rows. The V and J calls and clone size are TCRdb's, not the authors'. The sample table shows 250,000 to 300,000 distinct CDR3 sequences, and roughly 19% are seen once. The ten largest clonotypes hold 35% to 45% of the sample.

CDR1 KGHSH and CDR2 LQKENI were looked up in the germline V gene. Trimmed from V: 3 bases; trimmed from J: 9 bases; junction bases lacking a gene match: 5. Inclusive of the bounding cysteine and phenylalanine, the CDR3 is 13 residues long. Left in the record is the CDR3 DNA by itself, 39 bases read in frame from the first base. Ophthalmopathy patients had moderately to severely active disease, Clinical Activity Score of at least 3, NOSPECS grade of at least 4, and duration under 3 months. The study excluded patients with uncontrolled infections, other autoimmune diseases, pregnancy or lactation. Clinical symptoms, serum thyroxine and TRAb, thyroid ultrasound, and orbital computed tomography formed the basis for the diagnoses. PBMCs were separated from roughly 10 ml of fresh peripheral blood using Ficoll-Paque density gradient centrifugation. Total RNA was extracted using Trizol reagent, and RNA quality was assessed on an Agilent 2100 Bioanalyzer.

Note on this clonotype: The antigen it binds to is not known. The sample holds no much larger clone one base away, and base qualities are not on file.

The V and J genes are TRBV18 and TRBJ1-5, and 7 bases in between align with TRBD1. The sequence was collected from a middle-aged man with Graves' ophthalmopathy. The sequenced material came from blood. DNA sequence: TGTGCCAGCTCACCCACAGGGGAAGGGCCCCAGCATTTT. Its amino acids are CASSPTGEGPQHF. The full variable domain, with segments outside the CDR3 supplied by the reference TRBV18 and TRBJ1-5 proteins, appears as NAGVMQNPRHLVRRRGQEARLRCSPMKGHSHVYWYRQLPEEGLKFMVYLQKENIIDESGMPKERFSAEFPKEGPSILRIQQVVRGDSAAYFCASSPTGEGPQHFGDGTRLSIL.